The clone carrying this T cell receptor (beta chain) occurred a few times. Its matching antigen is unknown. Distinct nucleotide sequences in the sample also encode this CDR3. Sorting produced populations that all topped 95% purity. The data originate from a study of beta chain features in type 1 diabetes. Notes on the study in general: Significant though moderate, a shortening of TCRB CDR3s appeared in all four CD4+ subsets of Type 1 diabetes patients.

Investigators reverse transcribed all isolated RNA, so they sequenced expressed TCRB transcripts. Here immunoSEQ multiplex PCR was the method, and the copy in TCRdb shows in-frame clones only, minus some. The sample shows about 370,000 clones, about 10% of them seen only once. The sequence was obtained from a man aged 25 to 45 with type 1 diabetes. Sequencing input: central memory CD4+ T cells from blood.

The CDR3 nucleotides read TGTGCCAGCAGTTTGTCGGGACAGGGGAGCACAGATACGCAGTATTTT. Its translation: CASSLSGQGSTDTQYF. The chain recombines TRBV28 with TRBJ2-3, with 10 bases that match TRBD1. The germline CDR1 and CDR2 sequences are MDHEN and SYDVKM. The CDR3 extends over 16 amino acids. Germline trimming cut 3 bases from V and 0 bases from J; bases unmatched to any gene: 3.